This TCR beta chain was recovered during a study of early T cells in non-severe SARS-CoV-2 infection. Turning to the study itself: From unsorted whole blood, bulk RNA was sequenced, and the chains remained unpaired.

The CDR3 sequence is 13 residues long. Germline V gives CDR1 SNHLY, CDR2 FYNNEI. With 6 bases clipped from V and 11 bases from J, the junction kept 10 bases outside the gene matches. This clonotype was observed a few times. Attachment of unique molecular identifiers was made to individual cDNA molecules. MiXCR, run by TCRdb on the 5' RACE reads, gives a single entry per CDR3 protein. The sample lists about 56,000 distinct CDR3 sequences; roughly a tenth were seen once. The sequenced sample consisted of whole blood. This receptor was obtained from an adult who was a healthcare worker with PCR-confirmed SARS-CoV-2 infection or an uninfected control (not recorded which). The V gene is TRBV2, the J gene TRBJ2-4, with 7 bases that match TRBD2. CDR3 sequence: CASSPLRLAVQYF. Here the CDR3 DNA reads TGTGCCAGCAGCCCGCTGAGACTAGCTGTTCAGTACTTC.